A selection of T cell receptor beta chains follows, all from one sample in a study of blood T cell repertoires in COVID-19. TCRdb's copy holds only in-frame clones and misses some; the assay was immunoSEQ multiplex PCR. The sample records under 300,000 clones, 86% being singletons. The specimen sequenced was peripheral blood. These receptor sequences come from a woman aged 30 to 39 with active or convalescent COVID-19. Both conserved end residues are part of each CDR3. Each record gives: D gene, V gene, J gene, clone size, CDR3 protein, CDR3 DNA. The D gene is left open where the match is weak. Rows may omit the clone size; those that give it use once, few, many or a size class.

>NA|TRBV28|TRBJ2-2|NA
CASSSELNTGELFF
TGTGCCAGCAGTTCGGAGTTAAACACCGGGGAGCTGTTTTTT
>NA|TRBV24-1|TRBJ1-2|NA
CATSDFSGGGYTF
TGTGCCACCAGTGATTTTTCTGGAGGTGGCTACACCTTC
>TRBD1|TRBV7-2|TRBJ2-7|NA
CASSSRQGIAYEQYF
TGTGCCAGCAGCTCCAGACAGGGGATAGCCTACGAGCAGTACTTC
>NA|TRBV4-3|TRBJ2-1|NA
CASSQERHHEQFF
TGCGCCAGCAGCCAAGAACGACACCATGAGCAGTTCTTC
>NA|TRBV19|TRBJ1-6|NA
CASSIDPGSSPLHF
TGTGCCAGTAGTATAGACCCCGGGAGCTCACCCCTCCACTTT
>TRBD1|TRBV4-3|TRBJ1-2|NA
CASSPRGQASAYGYTF
TGCGCCAGCAGCCCCAGAGGACAGGCCAGTGCGTATGGCTACACCTTC
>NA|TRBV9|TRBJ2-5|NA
CASSRSQETQYF
TGTGCCAGCAGTCGGTCTCAAGAGACCCAGTACTTC
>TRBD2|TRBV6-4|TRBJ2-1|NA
CASSESETSGHNEQFF
TGTGCCAGCAGTGAGTCGGAGACTAGCGGACACAATGAGCAGTTCTTC
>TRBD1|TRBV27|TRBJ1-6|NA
CASSLYPPIDRGVTPLHF
TGTGCCAGCAGTTTATACCCCCCAATAGACAGGGGAGTGACACCCCTCCACTTT
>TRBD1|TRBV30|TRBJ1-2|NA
CAWTRDRGRDGGYTF
TGTGCCTGGACCCGGGACAGGGGAAGAGATGGTGGCTACACCTTC
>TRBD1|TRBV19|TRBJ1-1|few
CASRADRGGTEAFF
TGTGCCAGTAGGGCGGACAGGGGAGGAACTGAAGCTTTCTTT
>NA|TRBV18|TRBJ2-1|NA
CASSPGGGVGPNEQFF
TGTGCCAGCTCCCCTGGTGGAGGGGTTGGCCCCAATGAGCAGTTCTTC
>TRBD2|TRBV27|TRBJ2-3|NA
CASRIFPLGGGSDTQYF
TGTGCCAGCAGAATATTTCCCCTCGGGGGGGGATCAGATACGCAGTATTTT
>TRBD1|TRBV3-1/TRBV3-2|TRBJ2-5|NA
CASSPRDRGFETQYF
TGTGCCAGCAGCCCCCGGGACAGGGGCTTCGAGACCCAGTACTTC
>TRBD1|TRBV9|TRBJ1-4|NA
CASSIRQGAGEKLFF
TGTGCCAGCAGCATCCGACAGGGGGCGGGTGAAAAACTGTTTTTT
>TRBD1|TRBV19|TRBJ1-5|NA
CASAGTGNQPQHF
TGTGCCAGTGCCGGGACAGGCAATCAGCCCCAGCATTTT
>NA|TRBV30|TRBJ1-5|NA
CAWSGQRDQPQHF
TGTGCCTGGAGCGGACAGCGCGATCAGCCCCAGCATTTT
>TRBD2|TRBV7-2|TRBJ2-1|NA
CASTRLAGYNEQFF
TGTGCCAGCACGCGACTAGCGGGATACAATGAGCAGTTCTTC
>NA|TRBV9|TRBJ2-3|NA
CASSVDGGGGGADTQYF
TGTGCCAGCAGCGTAGACGGTGGCGGGGGCGGCGCAGATACGCAGTATTTT
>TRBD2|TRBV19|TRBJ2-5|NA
CASSTDLLAGAYQETQYF
TGTGCCAGTAGTACCGACCTACTAGCGGGGGCCTATCAAGAGACCCAGTACTTC
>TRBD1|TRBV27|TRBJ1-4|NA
CASSLGGRLFF
TGTGCCAGCTCCTTAGGGGGCCGGCTGTTTTTT
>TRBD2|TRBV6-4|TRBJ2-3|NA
CASSVGGATDTQYF
TGTGCCAGCAGTGTCGGGGGGGCAACAGATACGCAGTATTTT
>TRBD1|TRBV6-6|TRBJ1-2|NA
CASSYSGQGDGYTF
TGTGCCAGCAGTTACTCGGGACAGGGTGATGGCTACACCTTC
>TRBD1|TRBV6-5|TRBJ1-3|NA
CASSRGQGDTIYF
TGTGCCAGCAGCCGGGGACAGGGAGACACCATATATTTT
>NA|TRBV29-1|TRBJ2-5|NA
CSLAVGAETQYF
TGCAGCCTTGCCGTGGGAGCAGAGACCCAGTACTTC
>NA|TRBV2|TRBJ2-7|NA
CASKRIGGEAPQYF
TGTGCCAGCAAAAGGATCGGAGGGGAGGCTCCGCAGTACTTC
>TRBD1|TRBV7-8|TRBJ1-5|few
CASSPRQGQGGNQPQHF
TGTGCCAGCAGCCCCCGTCAGGGACAGGGCGGCAATCAGCCCCAGCATTTT
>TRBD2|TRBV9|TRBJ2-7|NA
CASSPTTSYNEQYF
TGTGCCAGCAGCCCGACGACTAGCTATAACGAGCAGTACTTC
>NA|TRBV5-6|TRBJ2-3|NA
CASSLAGSGNTDTQYF
TGTGCCAGCAGCTTGGCCGGTAGCGGTAACACAGATACGCAGTATTTT
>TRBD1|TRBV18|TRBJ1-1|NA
CASSPGRTGLTNTEAFF
TGTGCCAGCTCACCAGGGAGGACAGGGTTGACGAACACTGAAGCTTTCTTT
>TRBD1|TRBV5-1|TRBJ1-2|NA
CASSSTGQAFYGYTF
TGCGCCAGCAGCTCGACGGGACAGGCCTTCTATGGCTACACCTTC
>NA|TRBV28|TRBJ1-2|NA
CASSFGQKHGYTF
TGTGCCAGCAGTTTCGGACAGAAGCATGGCTACACCTTC
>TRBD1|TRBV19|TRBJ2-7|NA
CASSIGTGSYEQYF
TGTGCCAGTAGTATAGGGACAGGTTCCTACGAGCAGTACTTC
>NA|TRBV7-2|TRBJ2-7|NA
CASSLGQVSSYEQYF
TGTGCCAGCAGCTTAGGACAGGTGAGCTCCTACGAGCAGTACTTC
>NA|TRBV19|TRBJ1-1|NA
CASSIRPPLGVNTEAFF
TGTGCCAGTAGTATCAGGCCTCCCCTGGGAGTGAACACTGAAGCTTTCTTT
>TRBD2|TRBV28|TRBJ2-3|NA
CASSSSLAATQIEYF
TGTGCCAGCAGTTCCTCGCTAGCGGCCACCCAGATAGAGTATTTT
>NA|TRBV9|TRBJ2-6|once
CASSVASGSGANVLTF
TGTGCCAGCAGCGTAGCATCTGGGAGTGGGGCCAACGTCCTGACTTTC
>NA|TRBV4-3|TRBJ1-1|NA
CASSQDWGSGGTEAFF
TGCGCCAGCAGCCAAGATTGGGGGTCGGGGGGCACTGAAGCTTTCTTT
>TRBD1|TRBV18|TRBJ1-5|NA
CASSREKGASQPQHF
TGTGCCAGCTCACGGGAGAAGGGGGCAAGTCAGCCCCAGCATTTT
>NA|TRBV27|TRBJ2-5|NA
CASRRGETQYF
TGTGCCAGCAGACGGGGGGAGACCCAGTACTTC
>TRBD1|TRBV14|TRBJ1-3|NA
CASSRFRDSGFSSGNTIYF
TGTGCCAGCAGCCGATTCCGGGACAGCGGCTTCAGCTCTGGAAACACCATATATTTT
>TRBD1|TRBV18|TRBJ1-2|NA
CASTALQGAAGYTF
TGTGCCAGTACAGCCTTACAGGGGGCAGCTGGCTACACCTTC
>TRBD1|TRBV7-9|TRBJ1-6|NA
CASSLSGQGNSPLHF
TGTGCCAGCAGCTTATCGGGACAGGGGAATTCACCCCTCCACTTT
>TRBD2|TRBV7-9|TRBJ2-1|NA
CASSPLAGGLSEQFF
TGTGCCAGCAGCCCACTAGCGGGGGGCCTCAGTGAGCAGTTCTTC
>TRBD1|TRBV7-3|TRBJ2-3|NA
CASSSRQGAQDTQYF
TGTGCCAGCAGCTCCAGACAGGGGGCTCAAGATACGCAGTATTTT
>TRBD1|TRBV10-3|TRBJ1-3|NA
CAISESARGRFSGNTIYF
TGTGCCATCAGTGAGTCTGCCAGGGGGCGATTTTCCGGAAACACCATATATTTT
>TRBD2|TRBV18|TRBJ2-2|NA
CASSPTSGGTGELFF
TGTGCCAGCTCACCGACTAGCGGGGGGACCGGGGAGCTGTTTTTT
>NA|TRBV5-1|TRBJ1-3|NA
CASSSITGNTIYF
TGCGCCAGCAGCTCTATCACGGGAAACACCATATATTTT
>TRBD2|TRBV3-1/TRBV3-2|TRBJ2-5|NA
CASSSGLGDQETQYF
TGTGCCAGCAGCTCGGGACTAGGGGACCAAGAGACCCAGTACTTC
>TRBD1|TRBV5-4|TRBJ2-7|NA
CASSLAGQGSYEQYF
TGTGCCAGCAGCCTAGCAGGACAGGGTTCCTACGAGCAGTACTTC
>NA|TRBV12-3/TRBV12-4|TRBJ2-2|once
CASSFSSRRVFF
TGTGCCAGCAGTTTTAGTTCCAGGAGGGTGTTTTTT
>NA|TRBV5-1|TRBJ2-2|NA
CASSAYNTGELFF
TGCGCCAGCAGCGCCTATAACACCGGGGAGCTGTTTTTT
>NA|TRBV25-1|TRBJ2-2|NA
CASSDAGAHTGELFF
TGTGCCAGCAGTGACGCGGGGGCCCACACCGGGGAGCTGTTTTTT
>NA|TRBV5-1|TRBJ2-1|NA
CASSLNSGYNEQFF
TGCGCCAGCAGCCTTAATAGTGGCTACAATGAGCAGTTCTTC
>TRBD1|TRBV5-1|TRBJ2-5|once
CASSLGTGQQETQYF
TGCGCCAGCAGCTTGGGGACAGGGCAGCAAGAGACCCAGTACTTC